This paragraph reports one TCR beta chain. The antigen is undetermined. CDR1 and CDR2 from the germline V gene are MRHNA and SNTAGT. Trimming at V came to 6 bases and at J to 1 base, leaving 7 bases not matched to a gene. The length of the CDR3 is 15 residues. The assay was immunoSEQ multiplex PCR, and TCRdb's table has in-frame clones only and misses some. The data contain around 90,000 clones, 85% to 95% of them singletons. This sample is drawn from a study of graft-versus-host responses after intestinal transplantation. Turning to the study itself: Transplantation in recipients was multivisceral, liver-intestinal, or isolated intestinal. For around three years after anti-thymocyte globulin induction, all recipients took tacrolimus and steroids.

Overall study results and limits: Marrow from the recipient contained GvH clones, some of which had appeared first in ileum or blood. High graft-versus-host to host-versus-graft clonal ratios were seen in allografts of patients with graft-donor T cell macrochimerism.

Sequences were derived from unstimulated CD8+ T cells sorted from spleen or lymph node cells, sampled before transplant. The TCR originated in a human donor who was the organ donor for an intestinal transplant. The chain recombines TRBV6-4 with TRBJ2-3; 7 bases line up with TRBD1. The CDR3 spells CASSPRGQGTDTQYF. DNA of the CDR3: TGTGCCAGCAGCCCCCGAGGACAGGGCACAGATACGCAGTATTTT.